These 10 T cell receptor beta chains share one sample of origin, sequenced in a study of Tregs in tolerant kidney transplant recipients (dated by TCRdb to 2018 to 2020). Libraries were made using the immunoSEQ multiplex PCR assay. TCRdb stores this immuneACCESS table with in-frame sequences only. Part of the clones is absent; in the studies checked, under half of the shortfall reflects unresolved V genes, and no reason is known for the rest. The sample has some 110,000 clones on record, about 90% of them singletons. Clones ranked in the top ten supply more than 0.45% of the sample. Sequenced: CD4+ T cells from blood. The source of these receptors is a human donor in good health.

The rearrangement joins TRBV30 to TRBJ2-5; 14 nucleotides agree with TRBD2. Looked up from germline, CDR1 is GTSNPN and CDR2 is SVGIG (reference sequence). Unmatched junction bases numbered 10, after V lost 2 bases and J lost 5 bases. CDR3 length: 17 residues. The CDR3 loop is CAWSRWAGLAGEETQYF. In DNA form, the CDR3 reads TGTGCCTGGAGTCGATGGGCGGGACTAGCGGGAGAGGAGACCCAGTACTTC.

V usage is TRBV10-2 and J usage is TRBJ2-1; a possible D gene is TRBD1 (5 bases). This CDR3 is 13 amino acids long. From germline, CDR1 is WSHSY and CDR2 SAAADI. V gave up 2 bases and J gave up 7 bases, with 9 bases separating them. The chain's CDR3 is CASSERGRNEQFF. The CDR3 region has the DNA TGCGCCAGCAGTGAGAGGGGCAGGAATGAGCAGTTCTTC.

The chain employs TRBV7-9 and TRBJ2-5; maybe TRBD2 (5 bases). The V gene lost 1 base and the J gene lost 4 bases, with 10 bases spanning the gap. The CDR3 runs 14 residues. Germline CDR1 SEHNR, CDR2 FQNEAQ (reference sequence). This CDR3 reads CASSLDLAGETQYF. The CDR3, as DNA: TGTGCCAGCAGCTTAGACCTAGCCGGAGAGACCCAGTACTTC.

V and J are TRBV4-1 and TRBJ2-7; the D gene is possibly TRBD1 (6 bases). CDR3 size: 14 residues. V lost 2 bases and J lost 7, with 15 bases in between. The germline gives CDR1 MGHRA, CDR2 YSYEKL. CDR3 nucleotides: TGCGCCAGCAGCCAACGAACAGGGCCCGGGGAGCAGTACTTC. It specifies CASSQRTGPGEQYF.

This clone showed up just once. The rearrangement uses TRBV7-8 and TRBJ1-1; D is perhaps TRBD1 (5 bases). The V gene lost 3 bases and the J gene lost 6 bases, with 8 bases spanning the gap. This CDR3 spans 12 amino acids. Germline V gene data show CDR1 as SGHVS and CDR2 as FQNEAQ. CDR3 nucleotide sequence: TGTGCCAGCAGCTTGGGGGTTTCTGAAGCTTTCTTT. Protein product: CASSLGVSEAFF. Based on the CDR3 plus reference TRBV7-8 and TRBJ1-1, the full variable domain is GAGVSQSPRYKVAKRGQDVALRCDPISGHVSLFWYQQALGQGPEFLTYFQNEAQLDKSGLPSDRFFAERPEGSVSTLKIQRTQQEDSAVYLCASSLGVSEAFFGQGTRLTVV.

The chain uses TRBV6-5 and TRBJ1-3, with D unresolved. Germline CDR1 and CDR2: MNHEY and SVGAGI. Trimming removed 6 bases at V and 4 bases at J, with 7 bases between. This CDR3 is built from 12 residues. The CDR3 loop reads CASRPPGNTIYF. As DNA, the CDR3 is TGTGCCAGCAGACCCCCAGGAAACACCATATATTTT.

Only a few counts were recorded for this clone. V is TRBV2 and J is TRBJ2-7; D possibly corresponds to TRBD2 (6 bases). In germline, CDR1 is SNHLY, CDR2 FYNNEI. V was cut by 6 bases and J by 7 bases, with 13 bases left in between. The CDR3 is 12 amino acids. This CDR3 reads CASRARGREQYF. The CDR3 nucleotides are TGTGCCAGCAGGGCCCGAGGGAGGGAGCAGTACTTC.

The chain couples TRBV7-9 to TRBJ2-7; D ambiguous. CDR3 length equals 14 residues. Germline CDR1 SEHNR, CDR2 FQNEAQ (reference sequence). V lost 2 bases, J lost 7 bases, and 15 bases lay in between. The CDR3 nucleotides read TGTGCCAGCAGCTTAAGTGGCACCGCCGAGGAGCAGTACTTC. Translating it yields CASSLSGTAEEQYF.

In regard to this clone: The same CDR3 arises from other DNA sequences in this sample as well. The V call is TRBV20-1, the J call TRBJ2-7; D is perhaps TRBD1 (6 bases). Germline V CDR1 and CDR2: DFQATT, SNEGSKA (reference sequence). This CDR3 has 11 residues. Trimming took 6 bases from V and 0 from J, leaving 6 bases between them. CDR3 protein: CSAGASYEQYF. The CDR3 nucleotides read TGCAGTGCGGGGGCCTCCTACGAGCAGTACTTC.

The chain recombines TRBV18 with TRBJ2-1; D might be TRBD1 (6 bases). This CDR3 is 14 amino acids long. The V end lost 5 bases, the J end lost 0 bases, and 8 bases lay between the germline ends. Germline V gene data show CDR1 as KGHSH and CDR2 as LQKENI. The CDR3 protein is CASSGQISYNEQFF. As DNA, the CDR3 is TGTGCCAGCTCAGGACAGATCTCCTACAATGAGCAGTTCTTC.